Reported below is one TCR beta chain. Antigen unknown. These data come from a study of cytomegalovirus exposure and HLA in healthy donors. Overall study results and limits: High specificity and sensitivity for cytomegalovirus status were reported for the classifier. Through in vitro validation, three CMV-associated chains were shown to be specific for CMV antigens. The authors enumerated 180 or so TCR beta chains as linked to cytomegalovirus.

Sequencing used immunoSEQ multiplex PCR; TCRdb keeps in-frame clones, though not all of them. Seen here are nearly 200,000 clones, roughly 84% observed once, and the top ten hold over 10%. Trimming pared 1 base from V and 6 bases from J, leaving 10 bases between. The CDR3 is made up of 14 amino acids. The germline V gene has CDR1 MDHEN and CDR2 SYDVKM. The donors were in the approximately 110-subject validation cohort; that cohort was separate from the approximately 700-subject first cohort. Sequenced input: PBMCs. The TCR originated in a woman in her 30s in good health and CMV-seropositive. The chain carries TRBV28 and TRBJ1-5; D is unresolved. CDR3 sequence: CASSLSRVFQPQHF. The CDR3 DNA follows: TGTGCCAGCAGTTTATCGAGGGTTTTTCAGCCCCAGCATTTT.